This T cell receptor (beta chain) was sequenced in a study of T cells in Graves' hyperthyroidism and ophthalmopathy. Regarding the study as a whole: Most clonotypes that expanded in the thyroid above 0.001 also showed up in blood. A model using 13 V-J features told ophthalmopathy apart from stable hyperthyroidism.

From more than 9.5 ml of fresh peripheral blood, PBMCs were isolated. The table lists this clonotype with a few counts. Its antigen is unknown. TCR beta CDR3 regions were amplified from RNA. An initial round of RT-PCR targeting the TCR CDR3 relied on the HTBI primer set. TCRdb re-analysed the multiplex PCR reads in MiXCR, keeping a single row per CDR3 protein. The sample consists of 500,000 to 700,000 distinct CDR3 sequences, approximately 16% of them appearing once. Between the trimmed V and J ends, which lost 1 base and 0 bases, there was a span of 13 bases. CDR3 length equals 18 residues. Germline lookup yields CDR1 MNHEY and CDR2 SMNVEV (reference sequence).

This receptor was obtained from a woman between 18 and 30 years old with Graves' hyperthyroidism. The gene calls are TRBV27 and TRBJ1-6; D is possibly TRBD1 (5 bases). The specimen sequenced was blood. This CDR3 reads CASSLLARGGSYNSPLHF. CDR3 in DNA: TGTGCCAGCAGTTTATTGGCCCGTGGGGGCTCCTATAATTCACCCCTCCACTTT.